Listed below are T cell receptor beta chains from one sample, sequenced in a study of identifying expanded T cells in peripheral blood. Assay: immunoSEQ multiplex PCR; the TCRdb copy retains only in-frame clones and omits some. The profile shows 95,000 to 150,000 clones, about four fifths of them singletons. The sequencing sample was made of blood. The receptors originated from a person aged 18 to 75 in good health. CDR3s include the opening cysteine and the closing phenylalanine or tryptophan. The D gene is left open where the match is weak. Expanded clones are given a class, and other clones once, few, many or no size at all.

J gene: TRBJ1-2
D gene: NA
V gene: TRBV5-6
clone size: NA
CDR3 protein: CASSWGWNGYTF
CDR3 DNA: TGTGCCAGCAGCTGGGGATGGAATGGCTACACCTTC

J gene: TRBJ2-3
D gene: TRBD1
V gene: TRBV5-1
clone size: NA
CDR3 protein: CASSPGTGTSTDTQYF
CDR3 DNA: TGCGCCAGCAGCCCCGGGACAGGGACTTCCACAGATACGCAGTATTTT

J gene: TRBJ2-1
D gene: TRBD2
V gene: TRBV27
clone size: once
CDR3 protein: CASSLLAGVSYNEQFF
CDR3 DNA: TGTGCCAGCAGTTTGCTAGCGGGGGTCTCCTACAATGAGCAGTTCTTC

J gene: TRBJ1-3
D gene: TRBD1
V gene: TRBV4-1
clone size: NA
CDR3 protein: CASSQTGVDRAGNTIYF
CDR3 DNA: TGCGCCAGCAGCCAGACTGGCGTGGACAGGGCTGGAAACACCATATATTTT

J gene: TRBJ1-2
D gene: NA
V gene: TRBV5-4
clone size: NA
CDR3 protein: CASSPSPLYYGYTF
CDR3 DNA: TGTGCCAGCAGCCCTTCCCCGCTTTACTATGGCTACACCTTC

J gene: TRBJ2-7
D gene: NA
V gene: TRBV2
clone size: NA
CDR3 protein: CASSWTRRSDEQYF
CDR3 DNA: TGTGCCAGCAGTTGGACAAGGAGGAGCGACGAGCAGTACTTC

J gene: TRBJ1-3
D gene: NA
V gene: TRBV2
clone size: NA
CDR3 protein: CASSDWAGSGNTIYF
CDR3 DNA: TGTGCCAGCAGTGATTGGGCCGGGAGTGGAAACACCATATATTTT

J gene: TRBJ2-3
D gene: NA
V gene: TRBV25-1
clone size: NA
CDR3 protein: CASSENRDPGLYF
CDR3 DNA: TGTGCCAGCAGCGAGAACCGGGACCCTGGCCTGTATTTT

J gene: TRBJ1-1
D gene: TRBD1
V gene: TRBV7-7
clone size: NA
CDR3 protein: CASSEGQGTEAFF
CDR3 DNA: TGTGCCAGCAGCGAGGGACAGGGAACTGAAGCTTTCTTT

J gene: TRBJ2-7
D gene: TRBD1
V gene: TRBV10-3
clone size: NA
CDR3 protein: CAISESRHHRTGAYEQYF
CDR3 DNA: TGTGCCATCAGTGAGTCGAGACACCACCGGACAGGCGCCTACGAGCAGTACTTC

J gene: TRBJ2-5
D gene: NA
V gene: TRBV11-2
clone size: NA
CDR3 protein: CASSPQRETQYF
CDR3 DNA: TGTGCCAGCAGCCCCCAGCGCGAGACCCAGTACTTC

J gene: TRBJ2-7
D gene: TRBD2
V gene: TRBV2
clone size: NA
CDR3 protein: CASSEARTSGSYEQYF
CDR3 DNA: TGTGCCAGCAGTGAAGCGCGGACTAGCGGCTCCTACGAGCAGTACTTC

J gene: TRBJ2-7
D gene: TRBD2
V gene: TRBV7-9
clone size: NA
CDR3 protein: CASSLAGGGHSYEQYF
CDR3 DNA: TGTGCCAGCAGCTTAGCGGGCGGGGGGCACTCCTACGAGCAGTACTTC

J gene: TRBJ1-2
D gene: NA
V gene: TRBV5-5
clone size: NA
CDR3 protein: CASSLATYGGRSNYGYTF
CDR3 DNA: TGTGCCAGCAGCTTGGCGACCTACGGCGGCAGGTCCAACTATGGCTACACCTTC

J gene: TRBJ2-3
D gene: NA
V gene: TRBV4-1
clone size: NA
CDR3 protein: CASSQEAAGTQYF
CDR3 DNA: TGCGCCAGCAGCCAAGAGGCGGCGGGCACGCAGTATTTT

J gene: TRBJ1-1
D gene: TRBD1
V gene: TRBV19
clone size: NA
CDR3 protein: CASKYTGDTEAFF
CDR3 DNA: TGTGCCAGTAAGTACACAGGGGACACTGAAGCTTTCTTT

J gene: TRBJ2-5
D gene: NA
V gene: TRBV5-1
clone size: NA
CDR3 protein: CASSLASGGKETQYF
CDR3 DNA: TGCGCCAGCAGCTTGGCGTCAGGAGGAAAAGAGACCCAGTACTTC

J gene: TRBJ1-2
D gene: NA
V gene: TRBV30
clone size: NA
CDR3 protein: CAWSRGWADGGYTF
CDR3 DNA: TGTGCCTGGAGTAGAGGTTGGGCAGACGGCGGCTACACCTTC

J gene: TRBJ2-3
D gene: NA
V gene: TRBV13
clone size: NA
CDR3 protein: CASSLAGHSTDTQYF
CDR3 DNA: TGTGCCAGCAGCCTCGCGGGGCATAGCACAGATACGCAGTATTTT

J gene: TRBJ2-1
D gene: TRBD1
V gene: TRBV27
clone size: NA
CDR3 protein: CASSRDRNNEQFF
CDR3 DNA: TGTGCCAGCAGTCGGGACAGAAACAATGAGCAGTTCTTC

J gene: TRBJ2-5
D gene: NA
V gene: TRBV5-1
clone size: NA
CDR3 protein: CASSQPVGNSLEETQYF
CDR3 DNA: TGCGCCAGCAGCCAACCCGTTGGGAACAGTCTAGAGGAGACCCAGTACTTC

J gene: TRBJ1-2
D gene: NA
V gene: TRBV10-3
clone size: NA
CDR3 protein: CAISEPGTDGYTF
CDR3 DNA: TGTGCCATCAGTGAGCCTGGGACGGATGGCTACACCTTC

J gene: TRBJ1-5
D gene: TRBD1
V gene: TRBV6-1
clone size: NA
CDR3 protein: CASSEAEGARPQHF
CDR3 DNA: TGTGCCAGCAGTGAAGCCGAGGGGGCGCGGCCCCAGCATTTT